This is a list of T cell receptor beta chains from one sample in a study of blood T cell repertoires in COVID-19. TCRdb's table, derived via immunoSEQ multiplex PCR, lists solely in-frame clones and lacks some. This table has about 260,000 clones, around nine tenths appearing once. The sequencing input was peripheral blood. These receptors all come from a woman aged 70-85 years with COVID-19, enrolled during active disease. Both conserved end residues are part of each CDR3. The D gene is left open where the match is weak. Size is stated for part of the rows, as once, few or many counts, or as a class when the clone is expanded.

13	.	TRBV7-3	.	TRBJ2-6	CASRASGANVLTF	TGTGCCAGCAGGGCCTCTGGGGCCAACGTCCTGACTTTC
15	once	TRBV11-3	TRBD1	TRBJ2-7	CASSLDSGQTYEQYF	TGTGCCAGCAGCTTAGACTCGGGACAGACCTACGAGCAGTACTTC
16	.	TRBV27	TRBD1	TRBJ1-3	CASRRAVTGHGNTIYF	TGTGCCAGCAGAAGAGCGGTGACAGGGCACGGAAACACCATATATTTT
13	.	TRBV27	.	TRBJ2-1	CASSLIRGNEQFF	TGTGCCAGCAGTTTAATCAGGGGCAATGAGCAGTTCTTC
17	.	TRBV3-1/TRBV3-2	TRBD2	TRBJ2-5	CASSQARTSGSQETQYF	TGTGCCAGCAGCCAAGCACGGACTAGCGGGAGCCAAGAGACCCAGTACTTC
13	.	TRBV20-1	TRBD2	TRBJ2-7	CSASDGTTYEQYF	TGCAGTGCTAGTGACGGGACTACCTACGAGCAGTACTTC
12	.	TRBV19	TRBD1	TRBJ1-1	CASNPQGGRAFF	TGTGCCAGTAATCCGCAGGGGGGAAGAGCTTTCTTT
16	.	TRBV5-1	.	TRBJ1-1	CASSHSDGRSNTEAFF	TGCGCCAGCAGCCATAGCGACGGACGGAGTAACACTGAAGCTTTCTTT
16	few	TRBV28	.	TRBJ2-2	CASSLLFRATTGELFF	TGTGCCAGCAGTTTATTATTCAGGGCGACCACCGGGGAGCTGTTTTTT
14	.	TRBV3-1/TRBV3-2	.	TRBJ1-1	CASSPDLRGTEAFF	TGTGCCAGCAGCCCAGACCTCCGGGGGACTGAAGCTTTCTTT